Listed below are T cell receptor beta chains from one sample, sequenced in a study of T cells in Graves' hyperthyroidism and ophthalmopathy. TCRdb processed the multiplex PCR reads anew with MiXCR; each CDR3 protein has one entry. Here the sample spans approximately 570,000 distinct CDR3 sequences, 15% to 20% being singletons. Input material: blood. All receptors come from a man aged 35 to 55 with Graves' ophthalmopathy. Both conserved end residues are part of each CDR3. A D gene is named only where the DNA matches it firmly. For some rows the clone size is stated as once, few or many, or as a class when expanded; others skip it.

j_call,d_call,clone_size,v_call,cdr3_nt,cdr3_aa
TRBJ2-3,-,-,TRBV18,TGTGCCAGCTCACCAGGGGTCGCAGATACGCAGTATTTT,CASSPGVADTQYF
TRBJ1-4,-,few,TRBV20-1,TGCAGTGCTAGTCCTGCGGTTGGGGATGAAAAACTGTTTTTT,CSASPAVGDEKLFF
TRBJ2-4,TRBD1,-,TRBV6-1,TGTGCCAGCAGCCTAGACAGGGTAAAAAACATTCAGTACTTC,CASSLDRVKNIQYF
TRBJ2-7,TRBD2,many,TRBV20-1,TGCAGTGCTAATTCACATAGCGGGATTACGGGCGAGCAGTACTTC,CSANSHSGITGEQYF
TRBJ2-3,-,many,TRBV7-2,TGTGCCAGCAGCTTTGGCGGGTCGGCGGATACGCAGTATTTT,CASSFGGSADTQYF
TRBJ2-2,TRBD1,few,TRBV6-1,TGTGCCAGCAGTTGGGGGGACAGGGAGGCCGGGGAGCTGTTTTTT,CASSWGDREAGELFF
TRBJ1-4,TRBD1,many,TRBV20-1,TGCAGTGCTAGAGTGGACAGGGAGCCGGAAAAACTGTTTTTT,CSARVDREPEKLFF
TRBJ2-3,-,many,TRBV5-1,TGCGCCAGCAGCCCAGGACTGGTTAGAGGCACAGATACGCAGTATTTT,CASSPGLVRGTDTQYF
TRBJ2-3,TRBD1,many,TRBV18,TGTGCCAGCTCACCAAGACAGGGGTCGGCCACAGATACGCAGTATTTT,CASSPRQGSATDTQYF
TRBJ2-3,-,many,TRBV20-1,TGCAGTGCTAGAGATCAGGTCAGCGATACGCAGTATTTT,CSARDQVSDTQYF
TRBJ2-2,-,-,TRBV2,TGTGCCAGCAGTGAAAACGGGGGTGGCGGGGAGCTGTTTTTT,CASSENGGGGELFF
TRBJ1-1,-,many,TRBV3-1,TGTGCCAGCAGCCAAGATGACGGGCGTAGAGCTTTCTTT,CASSQDDGRRAFF
TRBJ2-1,TRBD1,few,TRBV5-4,TGTGCCAGCAGCTTGGGCCTTGGGACAGACAATGAGCAGTTCTTC,CASSLGLGTDNEQFF
TRBJ1-1,-,-,TRBV5-4,TGTGCCAGCAGCCAGGTCTATGAGGACGCGGAAGCTTTCTTT,CASSQVYEDAEAFF
TRBJ1-1,-,-,TRBV18,TGTGCCAGCTCACCATCGTTGGGCAGACTGAACACTGAAGCTTTCTTT,CASSPSLGRLNTEAFF
TRBJ2-7,TRBD2,many,TRBV7-2,TGTGCCAGCAGCCATACCGGGACTAGCAACTACGAGCAGTACTTC,CASSHTGTSNYEQYF
TRBJ2-2,-,-,TRBV5-1,TGCGCCAGCAGCGATCTGGAGGCAGACTGGACCGGGGAGCTGTTTTTT,CASSDLEADWTGELFF